Listed here is a single TCR beta chain. The target antigen is unknown. The sample belongs to a study of T cell responses to AZD1222 COVID-19 vaccine. Points from the study as a whole: Researchers took repertoire samples only after the peak T cell response had come. Spike as a whole was targeted by vaccine-associated CD4 TCRs, dominant at 160-218 and 743-854. Unmutated regions of variants are reportedly targeted by nearly half of spike-specific TCRs.

Data came from immunoSEQ multiplex PCR; TCRdb stores just in-frame clones and leaves some out. The sample carries about 60,000 clones, 85% recorded once. The CDR3 covers 13 residues. The V and J ends lost 6 bases and 4 bases respectively, with 12 bases between them. The TCR originated in an adult in good health. The specimen was peripheral blood, collected on day 0 of AZD1222 vaccination. V gene TRBV12-3 or TRBV12-4 combines with J gene TRBJ1-1, with D unclear. DNA for the CDR3: TGTGCCAGCAGGTTGGGAGGGATCACTGAAGCTTTCTTT. Its protein is CASRLGGITEAFF.